This TCR beta chain was sequenced for a study of Ad26.COV2.S vaccination and SARS-CoV-2 variants. With respect to this clone: The antigen is not known.

Libraries were prepared by immunoSEQ multiplex PCR; TCRdb keeps only in-frame clonotypes and omits some of them. The table shows hundreds of thousands of clones, with 92% occurring only once. V gave up 4 bases and J gave up 1 base, with 4 bases separating them. The CDR3 has 12 residues. Broader study findings: There was a possibility that the TCR breadth and depth analyses underestimated total T cell responses.

Treatment described: about 20 received Ad26.COV2.S at low or high dose, single or two shots; several received placebo; per-sample allocation not given. The samples were gathered on day 63 after the first injection of vaccine or placebo. Adults aged 18-55 years in Boston included the donor. The chain employs TRBV12-3 or TRBV12-4 and TRBJ1-2, with no clear D. Material: peripheral blood, obtained in a trial of Ad26.COV2.S vaccine versus placebo. This receptor was taken from a person between 18 and 65 years old who received the Ad26.COV2.S COVID-19 vaccine or a placebo. The CDR3 protein is CASSYVNYGYTF. DNA of the CDR3: TGTGCCAGCAGTTACGTTAACTATGGCTACACCTTC.